Listed here are 2 T cell receptor beta chains from one sample, sequenced in a study of T cells in Graves' hyperthyroidism and ophthalmopathy. RNA transcripts served as the template for amplifying TCR beta CDR3 regions. A set of HTBI primers served as the primers for a first-round RT-PCR of the TCR CDR3. TCRdb recomputed calls from the multiplex PCR reads with MiXCR, one row per CDR3 protein. Of more than 450,000 distinct CDR3 sequences listed, about 14% were seen once; the top ten hold around 14%. Material: blood. The source is a woman aged 40 to 50 with Graves' hyperthyroidism.

This clonotype showed up many times. This chain connects TRBV6-1 to TRBJ1-1; TRBD1 matches 7 bases. Germline CDR1 is MNHNS and CDR2 is SASEGT. The length of the CDR3 is 12 residues. The ends lost 5 bases at V and 8 bases at J; junction bases unmatched: 5. The DNA of the CDR3 is TGTGCCAGCAGTTCCAACAGGGGAGAAGCTTTCTTT. Translated: CASSSNRGEAFF.

This clonotype was seen many times. This rearrangement joins TRBV28 to TRBJ2-7, with D perhaps matching TRBD1 (5 bases). This CDR3 has 16 amino acids. CDR1 and CDR2 (germline): MDHEN, SYDVKM. V was pared by 1 base and J by 3 bases, with 16 bases between. CDR3 sequence reads: CASSLYEAGGHYEQYF. In nucleotides, the CDR3 is TGTGCCAGCAGTTTATATGAGGCCGGCGGACACTACGAGCAGTACTTC. Complete variable domain (other parts from reference TRBV28 and TRBJ2-7): DVKVTQSSRYLVKRTGEKVFLECVQDMDHENMFWYRQDPGLGLRLIYFSYDVKMKEKGDIPEGYSVSREKKERFSLILESASTNQTSMYLCASSLYEAGGHYEQYFGPGTRLTVT.